This T cell receptor beta chain was found in a study of shared clonotypes between healthy human individuals. CDR3 size: 12 residues. Trimming pared 4 bases from V and 11 bases from J, leaving 9 bases between. Germline values: CDR1 SGHVS, CDR2 FQNEAQ. Sorted subsets were amplified in replicate PCRs using approximately 0.2 ug DNA, some 31,000 T cell genomes. Clones were read by immunoSEQ multiplex PCR, and TCRdb kept only the in-frame ones, dropping some. The sample contains under 120,000 clones, 67% of which appear only once. The V call is TRBV7-8, the J call TRBJ2-6; D is undetermined. This clonotype originated in a woman aged 25-40 years in good health. The sequenced sample was memory CD8+ T cells sorted from blood. Subset reported: CD45RO+ cells pooled with CCR7-negative TemRA cells. The CDR3 loop reads CASSSVGYVLTF. The CDR3 nucleotides are TGTGCCAGCAGCTCGGTAGGGTACGTCCTGACTTTC. The full variable domain, its missing parts supplied by reference TRBV7-8 and TRBJ2-6, is GAGVSQSPRYKVAKRGQDVALRCDPISGHVSLFWYQQALGQGPEFLTYFQNEAQLDKSGLPSDRFFAERPEGSVSTLKIQRTQQEDSAVYLCASSSVGYVLTFGAGSRLTVL.